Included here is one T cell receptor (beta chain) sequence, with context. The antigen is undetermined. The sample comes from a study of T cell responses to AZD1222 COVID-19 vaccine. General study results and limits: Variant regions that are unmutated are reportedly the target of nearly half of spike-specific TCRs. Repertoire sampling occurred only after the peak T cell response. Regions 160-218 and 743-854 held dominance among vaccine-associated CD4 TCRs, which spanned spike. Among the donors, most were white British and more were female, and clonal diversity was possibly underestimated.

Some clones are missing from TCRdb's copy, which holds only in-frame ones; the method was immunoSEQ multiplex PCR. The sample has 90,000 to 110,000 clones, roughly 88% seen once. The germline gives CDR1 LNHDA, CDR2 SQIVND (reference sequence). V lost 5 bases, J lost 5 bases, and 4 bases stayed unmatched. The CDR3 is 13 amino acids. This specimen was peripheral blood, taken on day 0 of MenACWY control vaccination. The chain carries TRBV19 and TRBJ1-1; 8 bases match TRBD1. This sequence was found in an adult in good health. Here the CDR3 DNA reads TGTGCCAGTAGTCAGGGGGCAGGTACTGAAGCTTTCTTT. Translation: CASSQGAGTEAFF.